The rows below give T cell receptor beta chains drawn from one sample of a study of long-term antiretroviral therapy in people with HIV. Clones were sequenced by immunoSEQ multiplex PCR, and TCRdb holds only the in-frame ones, with some missing. The sample has 13,000 or so clones, approximately 80% seen once; the top ten hold roughly 13%. The sequencing used unsorted PBMCs, collected 3.2 years before starting antiretroviral therapy. The receptors were gathered from a middle-aged man with HIV. Both conserved end residues are part of each CDR3. D genes are given only for firm matches. Rows give clone size only sometimes, using once, few, many, or a class for an expanded clone.

V gene	clone size	D gene	J gene	CDR3 DNA	CDR3 protein
TRBV2	.	.	TRBJ2-7	TGTGCCACCACCTTGTCTACAGGTTCCTACGAGCAGTACTTC	CATTLSTGSYEQYF
TRBV6-5	.	.	TRBJ2-5	TGTGCCAGCAGCTGGACTAGCAGGGGGGAGACCCAGTACTTC	CASSWTSRGETQYF
TRBV18	.	.	TRBJ1-1	TGTGCCAGCTCACGGGAGTTTTCGGGAAACACTGAAGCTTTCTTT	CASSREFSGNTEAFF
TRBV2	.	TRBD1	TRBJ2-7	TGTGCCAGCAGTGAATACCAGGGGGCAACCTACGAGCAGTACTTC	CASSEYQGATYEQYF
TRBV27	.	TRBD1	TRBJ1-2	TGTGCCAGCAGTTTCTCGGACAGGACCTATGGCTACACCTTC	CASSFSDRTYGYTF
TRBV2	.	.	TRBJ1-1	TGTGCCAGCAGTGAACCGGCAGGGGCGAACACTGAAGCTTTCTTT	CASSEPAGANTEAFF
TRBV10-3	.	TRBD1	TRBJ1-2	TGTGCCATCAGTGACTCGGGACAGGGAAACTATGGCTACACCTTC	CAISDSGQGNYGYTF
TRBV4-2	.	TRBD1	TRBJ2-7	TGTGCCAGCAGCCAATCTCCGGGGACAGGGATGTCCTACGAGCAGTACTTC	CASSQSPGTGMSYEQYF
TRBV6-5	.	TRBD2	TRBJ2-7	TGTGCCAGCAGTTGGACTAGCGGGGTGTACGAGCAGTACTTC	CASSWTSGVYEQYF
TRBV11-3	.	.	TRBJ2-3	TGTGCCAGCAGCTTAACTGATACGCAGTATTTT	CASSLTDTQYF
TRBV5-1	.	.	TRBJ1-3	TGCGCCAGCAGCTTGGGGACAGACTCTGGAAACACCATATATTTT	CASSLGTDSGNTIYF
TRBV2	.	TRBD1	TRBJ1-1	TGTGCCAGCAGTGAAGAAGGGACAGGGGGAGGGGCTGAAGCTTTCTTT	CASSEEGTGGGAEAFF
TRBV7-7	.	.	TRBJ1-3	TGTGCCAGCAGCTTAGACCGGGGAAACACCATATATTTT	CASSLDRGNTIYF
TRBV10-3	.	TRBD1	TRBJ1-1	TGTGCCATCACCGGGACAGGGGACACTGAAGCTTTCTTT	CAITGTGDTEAFF
TRBV5-6	.	.	TRBJ2-7	TGTGCCAGCAGCTTGAACTACGAGCAGTACTTC	CASSLNYEQYF
TRBV19	.	.	TRBJ2-3	TGTGCCAGTAGTATAGATCTATACGCGGGGGCCAGCACAGATACGCAGTATTTT	CASSIDLYAGASTDTQYF
TRBV7-9	once	TRBD1	TRBJ1-5	TGTGCCAGCAGCTTAGGGACGGGACAGGGCCTTCAGCCCCAGCATTTT	CASSLGTGQGLQPQHF
TRBV11-2	.	.	TRBJ2-2	TGTGCCAGCAGCCCAAGGGTTGGCGCCGGGGAGCTGTTTTTT	CASSPRVGAGELFF
TRBV18	.	.	TRBJ2-1	TGTGCCAGCTCACTTAGCACTCGGTGGGGGACCCTAGATGAGCAGTTCTTC	CASSLSTRWGTLDEQFF
TRBV5-4	.	TRBD1	TRBJ1-1	TGTGCCAGCAGTCTACAGGGGCAAGGGTACACTGAAGCTTTCTTT	CASSLQGQGYTEAFF
TRBV7-3	once	TRBD1	TRBJ2-3	TGTGCCAGCAGCTCGACAGGGGGCAGAGATACGCAGTATTTT	CASSSTGGRDTQYF
TRBV2	.	.	TRBJ1-6	TGTGCCAGCAGTGACTGGGGGGACAATTCACCCCTCCACTTT	CASSDWGDNSPLHF
TRBV9	few	.	TRBJ1-1	TGTGCCAGCAGCGTATCGGGCAAACTTGATGAAGCTTTCTTT	CASSVSGKLDEAFF
TRBV5-1	.	.	TRBJ1-1	TGCGCCAGCAGCTCGGGACGGGACTTTGAAGCTTTCTTT	CASSSGRDFEAFF
TRBV5-8	.	.	TRBJ1-1	TGTGCCAGCAGGAAAGAGTGGGGCACTGAAGCTTTCTTT	CASRKEWGTEAFF
TRBV10-1	medium-sized	.	TRBJ1-5	TGCGCCAGCAGTGAGTCCTGGGCGGGACAGCCCCAGCATTTT	CASSESWAGQPQHF
TRBV6-6	.	.	TRBJ2-7	TGTGCCAGCAGCCCTGAGACTGACCCTTGGGAGCAGTACTTC	CASSPETDPWEQYF
TRBV27	.	.	TRBJ2-7	TGTGCCAGCAGTTTATCCAGCCAGGGTCACGAGCAGTACTTC	CASSLSSQGHEQYF
TRBV7-2	.	.	TRBJ1-1	TGTGCCAGCAGCTTATCCGCTTTGAGTCCGGACACTGAAGCTTTCTTT	CASSLSALSPDTEAFF